This section outlines one TCR beta chain sequence together with its context. Its antigen is currently unknown. TCRdb recomputed calls from the reads with MiXCR, one row per CDR3 protein. The top ten hold roughly an eighth of the sample, which has some 400,000 distinct CDR3 sequences, under 40% seen once. The sample belongs to a study of T cell repertoires in cytomegalovirus infection. Study as a whole: The public TCR beta signatures pointed to both CMV infection and matching HLA type.

Trimming took 4 bases from V and 1 from J, leaving 10 bases between them. The CDR3 spans 14 residues. Findings of the study overall: Adding up the frequency of public TCR beta families identified people who carried CMV plus the relevant HLA. Within the response measured ex vivo, HLA-C-restricted CMV-specific TCR beta clonotypes were dominant.

This TCR came from a human donor in good health (CMV status not recorded). Some clones in this sample may be carry-over from other donors' samples. This chain uses TRBV12-3 or TRBV12-4 with TRBJ1-1; TRBD1 might be the D (6 bases). The sequencing input was PBMCs. CDR3 in DNA: TGTGCCAGCAGTTCCCAGACAGGGAACACTGAAGCTTTCTTT. It codes for CASSSQTGNTEAFF.